Sequencing of this TCR beta chain was carried out in a study of T cell responses to AZD1222 COVID-19 vaccine. Findings of the study overall: As reported, nearly half of all spike-specific TCRs target variant regions that are unmutated.

Profiling relied on immunoSEQ multiplex PCR, and the TCRdb table lists in-frame clones only, not all of them. This table holds about 150,000 clones, about 88% found once. Concerning this clone: The antigen remains undetermined.

Germline loops: CDR1 MNHNY, CDR2 SVGAGI (reference sequence). The CDR3 is 11 residues long. Trimming removed 2 bases at V and 6 bases at J, with 4 bases between. This TCR derives from an adult in good health. The sample consisted of peripheral blood, taken on day 0 of AZD1222 vaccination. The chain recombines TRBV6-6 with TRBJ2-5; D call uncertain. CDR3 nucleotide sequence: TGTGCCAGCAGTTACGATCAGACCCAGTACTTC. As protein: CASSYDQTQYF.